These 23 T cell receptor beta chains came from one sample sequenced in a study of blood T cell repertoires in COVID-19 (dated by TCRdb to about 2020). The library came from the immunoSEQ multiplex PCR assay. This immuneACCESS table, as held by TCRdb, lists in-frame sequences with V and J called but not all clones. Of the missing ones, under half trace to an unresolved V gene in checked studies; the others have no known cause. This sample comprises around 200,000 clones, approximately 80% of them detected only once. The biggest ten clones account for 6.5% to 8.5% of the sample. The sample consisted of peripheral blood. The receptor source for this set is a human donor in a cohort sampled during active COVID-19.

CDR3 region: CASSPGLLTYEQYF. The CDR3 DNA follows: TGCGCCAGCAGCCCGGGACTTCTCACCTACGAGCAGTACTTC. This sequence joins TRBV4-1 and TRBJ2-7; possible D gene TRBD2, 6 bases. V gave up 4 bases and J gave up 2 bases, with 12 bases separating them. Germline V gene lookup returns CDR1 MGHRA and CDR2 YSYEKL. The CDR3 covers 14 residues.

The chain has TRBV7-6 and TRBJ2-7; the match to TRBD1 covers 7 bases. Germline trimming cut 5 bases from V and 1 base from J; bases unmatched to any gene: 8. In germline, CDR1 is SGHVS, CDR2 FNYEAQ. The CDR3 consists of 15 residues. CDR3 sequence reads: CASSPETGESYEQYF. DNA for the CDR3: TGTGCCAGCAGCCCCGAAACAGGGGAATCCTACGAGCAGTACTTC.

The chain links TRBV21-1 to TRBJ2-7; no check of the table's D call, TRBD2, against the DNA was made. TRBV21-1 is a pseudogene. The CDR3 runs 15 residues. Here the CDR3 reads CASSKPRGGVYEQYF. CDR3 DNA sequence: TGTGCCAGCAGCAAACCCCGGGGGGGGGTCTACGAGCAGTACTTC.

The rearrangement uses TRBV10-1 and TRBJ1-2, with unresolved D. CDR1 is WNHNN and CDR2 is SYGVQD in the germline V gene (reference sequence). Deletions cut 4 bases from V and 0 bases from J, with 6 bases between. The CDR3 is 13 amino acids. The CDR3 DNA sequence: TGCGCCAGCAGTGCGGGTCCTAACTATGGCTACACCTTC. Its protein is CASSAGPNYGYTF.

CDR3 sequence reads: CASSLGSSGGTLFYEQYF. CDR3 DNA: TGTGCCAGCAGCTTAGGCTCTAGCGGGGGCACCCTATTCTACGAGCAGTACTTC. The J gene is TRBJ2-7, the V gene TRBV7-6; 10 bases align to TRBD2. Per the germline V gene, CDR1 is SGHVS and CDR2 is FNYEAQ. Losses at the gene ends were 1 base for V and 3 bases for J; bases not matched to a gene: 12. This CDR3 region has 18 residues. The whole variable domain, filled in from reference TRBV7-6 and TRBJ2-7, reads GAGVSQSPRYKVTKRGQDVALRCDPISGHVSLYWYRQALGQGPEFLTYFNYEAQQDKSGLPNDRFSAERPEGSISTLTIQRTEQRDSAMYRCASSLGSSGGTLFYEQYFGPGTRLTVT.

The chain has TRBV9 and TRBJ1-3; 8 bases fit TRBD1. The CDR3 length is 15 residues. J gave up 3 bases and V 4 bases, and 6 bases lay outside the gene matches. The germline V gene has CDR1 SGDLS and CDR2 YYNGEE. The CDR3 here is CASSTRTGSGNTIYF. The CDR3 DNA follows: TGTGCCAGCAGCACGAGGACAGGGAGTGGAAACACCATATATTTT.

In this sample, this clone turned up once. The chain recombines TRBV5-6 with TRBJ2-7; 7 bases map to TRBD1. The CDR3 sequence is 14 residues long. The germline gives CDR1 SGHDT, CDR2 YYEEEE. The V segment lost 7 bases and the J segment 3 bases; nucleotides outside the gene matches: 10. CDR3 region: CASQGRGIYYEQYF. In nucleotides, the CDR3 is TGTGCCAGCCAAGGCAGGGGGATATACTACGAGCAGTACTTC.

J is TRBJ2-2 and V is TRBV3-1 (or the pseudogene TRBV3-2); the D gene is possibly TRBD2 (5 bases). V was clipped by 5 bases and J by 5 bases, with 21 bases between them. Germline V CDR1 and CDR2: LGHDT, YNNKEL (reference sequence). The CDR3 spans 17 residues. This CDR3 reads CASSIQWGVARTGELFF. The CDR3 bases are TGTGCCAGCAGCATTCAATGGGGAGTAGCGCGGACCGGGGAGCTGTTTTTT.

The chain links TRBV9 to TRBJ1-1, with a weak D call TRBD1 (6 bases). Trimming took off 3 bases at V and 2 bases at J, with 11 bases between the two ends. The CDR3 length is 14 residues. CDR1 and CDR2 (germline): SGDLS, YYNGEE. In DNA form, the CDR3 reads TGTGCCAGCAGCGAAGGACAGTTAAACACTGAAGCTTTCTTT. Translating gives CASSEGQLNTEAFF.

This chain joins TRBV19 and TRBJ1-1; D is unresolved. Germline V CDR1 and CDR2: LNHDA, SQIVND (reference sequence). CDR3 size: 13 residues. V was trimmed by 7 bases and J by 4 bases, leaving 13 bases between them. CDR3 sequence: CASTPGEVTEAFF. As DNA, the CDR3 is TGTGCCAGTACCCCGGGAGAGGTCACTGAAGCTTTCTTT.

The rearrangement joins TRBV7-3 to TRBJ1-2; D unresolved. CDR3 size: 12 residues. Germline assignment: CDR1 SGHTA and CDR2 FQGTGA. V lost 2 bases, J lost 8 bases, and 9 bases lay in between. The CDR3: CASSLEGEGYTF. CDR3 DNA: TGTGCCAGCAGCTTAGAGGGAGAAGGCTACACCTTC. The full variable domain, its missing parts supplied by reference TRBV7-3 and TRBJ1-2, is GAGVSQTPSNKVTEKGKYVELRCDPISGHTALYWYRQSLGQGPEFLIYFQGTGAADDSGLPNDRFFAVRPEGSVSTLKIQRTERGDSAVYLCASSLEGEGYTFGSGTRLTVV.

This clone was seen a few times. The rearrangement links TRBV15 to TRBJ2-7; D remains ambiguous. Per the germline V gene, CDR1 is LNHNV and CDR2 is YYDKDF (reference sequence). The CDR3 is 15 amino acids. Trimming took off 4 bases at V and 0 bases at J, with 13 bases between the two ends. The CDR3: CATSTGQGYSYEQYF. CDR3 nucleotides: TGTGCCACCAGCACGGGTCAAGGCTACTCCTACGAGCAGTACTTC.

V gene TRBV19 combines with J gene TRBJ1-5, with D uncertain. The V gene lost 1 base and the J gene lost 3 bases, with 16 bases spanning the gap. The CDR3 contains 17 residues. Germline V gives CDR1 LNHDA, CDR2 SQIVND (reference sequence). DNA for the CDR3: TGTGCCAGTAGTATAGGTTTTGGCAGGAGGTCCAATCAGCCCCAGCATTTT. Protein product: CASSIGFGRRSNQPQHF.

CDR3 nucleotides: TGTGCCAGCAGCGAAAGAGACAATACCGGCTTCTACGAGCAGTACTTC. It specifies CASSERDNTGFYEQYF. The rearrangement joins TRBV21-1 to TRBJ2-7; TRBD1, as called in the table, went unchecked against the DNA. TRBV21-1 is annotated as a pseudogene. CDR3 size: 16 residues.

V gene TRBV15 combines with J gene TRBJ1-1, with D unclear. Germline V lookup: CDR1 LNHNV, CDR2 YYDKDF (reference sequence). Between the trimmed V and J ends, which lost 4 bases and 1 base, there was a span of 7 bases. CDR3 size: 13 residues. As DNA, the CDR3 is TGTGCCACCAGCACGGTTGGGAACACTGAAGCTTTCTTT. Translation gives CATSTVGNTEAFF.

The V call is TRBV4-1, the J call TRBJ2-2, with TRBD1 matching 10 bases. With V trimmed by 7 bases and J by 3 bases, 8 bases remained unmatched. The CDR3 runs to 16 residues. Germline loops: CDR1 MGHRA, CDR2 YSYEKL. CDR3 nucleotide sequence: TGCGCCAGCAATAACAGACAGGGGGCTTACACCGGGGAGCTGTTTTTT. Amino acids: CASNNRQGAYTGELFF.

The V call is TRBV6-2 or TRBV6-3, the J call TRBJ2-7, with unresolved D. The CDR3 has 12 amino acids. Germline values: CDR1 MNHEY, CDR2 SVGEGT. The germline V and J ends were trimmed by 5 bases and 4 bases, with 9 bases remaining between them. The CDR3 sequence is CASSRVPYEQYF. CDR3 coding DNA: TGTGCCAGCAGTCGAGTTCCGTACGAGCAGTACTTC.

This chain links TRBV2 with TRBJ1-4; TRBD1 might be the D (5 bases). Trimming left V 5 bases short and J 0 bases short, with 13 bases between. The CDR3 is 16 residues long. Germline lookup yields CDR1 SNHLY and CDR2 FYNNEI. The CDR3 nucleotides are TGTGCCAGCAGTCCGGACATACCAGCAACTAATGAAAAACTGTTTTTT. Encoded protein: CASSPDIPATNEKLFF.

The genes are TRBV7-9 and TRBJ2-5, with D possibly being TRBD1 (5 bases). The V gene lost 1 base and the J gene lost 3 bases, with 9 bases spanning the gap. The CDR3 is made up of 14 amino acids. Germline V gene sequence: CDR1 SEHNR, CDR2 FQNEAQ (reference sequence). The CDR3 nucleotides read TGTGCCAGCAGCTTAGACCCAGGGAAAGAGACCCAGTACTTC. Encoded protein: CASSLDPGKETQYF.

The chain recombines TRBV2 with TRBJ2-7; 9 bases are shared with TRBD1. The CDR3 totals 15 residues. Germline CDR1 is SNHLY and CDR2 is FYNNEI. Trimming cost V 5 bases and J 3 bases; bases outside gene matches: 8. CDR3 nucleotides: TGTGCCAGCAGTCAGGGGGGGACAGGGCGCTACGAGCAGTACTTC. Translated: CASSQGGTGRYEQYF.

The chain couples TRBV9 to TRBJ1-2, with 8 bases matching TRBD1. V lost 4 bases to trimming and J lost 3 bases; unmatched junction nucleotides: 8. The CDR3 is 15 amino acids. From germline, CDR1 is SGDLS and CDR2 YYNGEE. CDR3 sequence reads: CASSPGGGIYYGYTF. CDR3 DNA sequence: TGTGCCAGCAGCCCAGGGGGCGGAATATACTATGGCTACACCTTC.

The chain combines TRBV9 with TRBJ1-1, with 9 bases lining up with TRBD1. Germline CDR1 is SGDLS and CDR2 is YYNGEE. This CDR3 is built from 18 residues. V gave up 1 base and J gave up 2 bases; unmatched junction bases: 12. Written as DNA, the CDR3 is TGTGCCAGCAGCGTAACAGGGGACAGGGCGTTCGGCAACACTGAAGCTTTCTTT. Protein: CASSVTGDRAFGNTEAFF.

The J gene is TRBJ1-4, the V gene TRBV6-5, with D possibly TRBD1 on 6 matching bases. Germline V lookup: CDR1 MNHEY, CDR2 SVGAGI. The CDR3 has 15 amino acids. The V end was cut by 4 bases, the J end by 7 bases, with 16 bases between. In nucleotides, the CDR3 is TGTGCCAGCAGTTCTCGACAGGTCGCTCTTGAAAAACTGTTTTTT. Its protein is CASSSRQVALEKLFF.